Below, one T cell receptor (beta chain) is given with its context. Its antigen is as yet unknown. Lacking the conserved final phenylalanine or tryptophan, this CDR3 likely reflects a read error. The sample comes from a study of breast tumors, draining lymph nodes, adjacent tissues. Study-level results: Tumors had less TCR diversity than lymph nodes, more than nontumor tissue. Most tumor T cells seemingly derive from lymph node, then expand in tumor. That most tumor T cells come from lymph nodes remained unproven.

TCRdb re-called the multiplex PCR reads with MiXCR, one entry per CDR3 protein. In the table there are over 250,000 distinct CDR3 sequences, 30% of which are singletons. Breast cancer patients provided tissue from their axillary draining lymph nodes. Trimming removed 6 bases at V and 5 bases at J, with 7 bases between. Looked up from germline, CDR1 is MNHNY and CDR2 is SVGAGI (reference sequence). This CDR3 has 11 amino acids. The rearrangement uses TRBV6-6 and TRBJ2-5; no clear D. The receptor's source is a female donor with breast cancer. Some clones in this sample may be carry-over from other donors' samples. The specimen sequenced was axillary lymph node tissue. The CDR3 protein is CASSIGETQYL. DNA of the CDR3: TGTGCCAGCAGCATTGGGGAGACCCAGTACCTC.